A single sample is the source of the 27 T cell receptor beta chains below, sequenced in a study of cytomegalovirus exposure and HLA in healthy donors. The study ran its PCR with 60 Vbeta and 13 Jbeta primers. Data came from immunoSEQ multiplex PCR; TCRdb stores just in-frame clones and leaves some out. The profile shows approximately 54,000 clones, less than 85% of them singletons. Sequenced input: PBMCs. These receptors were collected from a woman between 18 and 30 years old in good health and CMV-seronegative.

This sequence joins TRBV28 and TRBJ2-1, with 11 bases identical to TRBD2. Unmatched junction bases numbered 7, after V lost 8 bases and J lost 1 base. Germline loops: CDR1 MDHEN, CDR2 SYDVKM. The CDR3 is 16 residues long. The CDR3 protein is CASQTLAGGSYNEQFF. The CDR3 DNA is TGTGCCAGCCAAACGTTAGCGGGAGGGTCCTACAATGAGCAGTTCTTC.

The chain carries TRBV30 and TRBJ2-7; 8 nucleotides match TRBD1. The CDR3 is made up of 13 amino acids. Unmatched junction bases numbered 6, after V lost 4 bases and J lost 4 bases. Per the germline V gene, CDR1 is GTSNPN and CDR2 is SVGIG (reference sequence). The CDR3 nucleotides read TGTGCCTGGACAGGGGGCCTTCGTTACGAGCAGTACTTC. It specifies CAWTGGLRYEQYF. Together with reference TRBV30 and TRBJ2-7, the CDR3 gives the full variable domain: SQTIHQWPATLVQPVGSPLSLECTVEGTSNPNLYWYRQAAGRGLQLLFYSVGIGQISSEVPQNLSASRPQDRQFILSSKKLLLSDSGFYLCAWTGGLRYEQYFGPGTRLTVT.

This clone was recorded a few times. The rearrangement uses TRBV7-3 and TRBJ2-1; 8 bases fit TRBD2. Germline V gene data show CDR1 as SGHTA and CDR2 as FQGTGA. V shed 5 bases and J 5 bases; nucleotides not matched to a gene: 14. The length of the CDR3 is 17 residues. CDR3 nucleotide sequence: TGTGCCAGCAGCAAAGCCCCTATACTAGCGGCGGACAATGAGCAGTTCTTC. This gives the protein CASSKAPILAADNEQFF.

This chain uses TRBV25-1 with TRBJ1-2; TRBD1 matches 9 bases. The CDR3 length is 13 residues. After removal of 4 bases from V and 4 bases from J, the junction contained 1 base not matched to a gene. Germline CDR1 and CDR2: MGHDK and SYGVNS. The CDR3 DNA follows: TGTGCCAGCAGTGCGGGACAGGGCTATGGCTACACCTTC. Encoded protein: CASSAGQGYGYTF.

The J gene is TRBJ2-7, the V gene TRBV2, with a possible D match to TRBD1 (6 bases). Looked up from germline, CDR1 is SNHLY and CDR2 is FYNNEI. This CDR3 has 12 residues. The germline V and J ends were trimmed by 0 bases and 10 bases, with 10 bases remaining between them. In nucleotides, the CDR3 is TGTGCCAGCAGTGAAGCGCTACAGGGCCAGTACTTC. Residues: CASSEALQGQYF.

The chain combines TRBV15 with TRBJ2-2; a weak D match, TRBD2 (6 bases). Germline V lookup: CDR1 LNHNV, CDR2 YYDKDF (reference sequence). This CDR3 spans 13 amino acids. V was pared by 5 bases and J by 4 bases, with 8 bases between. The CDR3 nucleotides read TGTGCCACCAGCGAGCGGGCCACCGGGGAGCTGTTTTTT. It codes for CATSERATGELFF.

The rearrangement uses TRBV19 and TRBJ1-3, with a possible D match to TRBD1 (5 bases). The germline V and J ends were trimmed by 0 bases and 0 bases, with 12 bases remaining between them. The CDR3 extends over 17 amino acids. Germline CDR1 is LNHDA and CDR2 is SQIVND (reference sequence). The chain's CDR3 is CASSIDTRTRSGNTIYF. The CDR3 DNA reads as TGTGCCAGTAGTATAGATACAAGGACACGCTCTGGAAACACCATATATTTT.

There are a few counts of this clone. This chain connects TRBV5-1 to TRBJ2-3, with TRBD2 identical over 7 bases. This CDR3 has 13 amino acids. Trimming removed 7 bases from V and 0 bases from J; junction bases left unmatched: 2. CDR1 SGHRS and CDR2 YFSETQ come from the germline V gene. The CDR3 reads CASGSGSTDTQYF. DNA for the CDR3: TGCGCCAGCGGTAGCGGGAGCACAGATACGCAGTATTTT.

The V gene is TRBV27, the J gene TRBJ1-6, with 9 positions matching TRBD1. The V segment lost 0 bases and the J segment 15 bases; nucleotides outside the gene matches: 9. The CDR3 contains 15 residues. Germline V CDR1 and CDR2: MNHEY, SMNVEV (reference sequence). The CDR3 loop reads CASSLSTGGAPSLHF. The CDR3 coding sequence is TGTGCCAGCAGTTTATCCACAGGGGGCGCCCCCAGCCTCCACTTT.

The chain uses TRBV28 and TRBJ1-4, with D tentatively TRBD1 (6 bases). This CDR3 region has 14 residues. V was pared by 6 bases and J by 6 bases, with 14 bases between. The germline gives CDR1 MDHEN, CDR2 SYDVKM. CDR3 region: CASSRRGGDEKLFF. The CDR3 DNA reads as TGTGCCAGCAGCCGGAGGGGGGGGGATGAAAAACTGTTTTTT.

This rearrangement joins TRBV7-2 to TRBJ2-7; 8 nucleotides match TRBD2. Losses at the gene ends were 7 bases for V and 6 bases for J; bases not matched to a gene: 11. The CDR3 has 14 amino acids. CDR1 and CDR2 from the germline V gene are SGHTA and FQGNSA. The DNA for the CDR3 is TGTGCCAGCACTCTGAGGATAGCGGGAAGCGAGCAGTACTTC. It specifies CASTLRIAGSEQYF.

The V call is TRBV28, the J call TRBJ2-4; TRBD2 aligns across 8 bases. V dropped 7 bases and J dropped 8; count of bases not matched to a gene: 10. The length of the CDR3 is 14 residues. Germline V gives CDR1 MDHEN, CDR2 SYDVKM. CDR3: CASTPPGRADIQYF. CDR3 DNA: TGTGCCAGCACCCCCCCCGGGAGGGCGGACATTCAGTACTTC.

V and J are TRBV11-2 and TRBJ1-3; D remains unclear. This CDR3 is built from 14 residues. The ends were cut back, 2 bases at V and 3 bases at J, with 8 bases in the middle. Germline CDR1 and CDR2: SGHAT and FQNNGV. CDR3 amino acids: CASSLSVGGNTIYF. In DNA form, the CDR3 reads TGTGCCAGCAGCTTAAGCGTGGGTGGAAACACCATATATTTT.

The gene calls are TRBV28 and TRBJ2-1, with 7 bases identical to TRBD2. The CDR3 is 13 amino acids. Germline V gives CDR1 MDHEN, CDR2 SYDVKM. V gave up 6 bases and J gave up 7 bases; unmatched junction bases: 6. The CDR3, as DNA: TGTGCCAGCAGCGGGAGGCCGAGGAATGAGCAGTTCTTC. This translates into CASSGRPRNEQFF.

This clone has only one observation. This sequence joins TRBV30 and TRBJ2-2; TRBD2 agrees at 12 bases. The CDR3 sequence is 16 residues long. Germline assignment: CDR1 GTSNPN and CDR2 SVGIG (reference sequence). J was trimmed by 4 bases and V by 4 bases; bases with no gene match: 7. The CDR3 region has the DNA TGTGCCTGGAAATCACTAGCGGGAGGTCTCACCGGGGAGCTGTTTTTT. This gives the protein CAWKSLAGGLTGELFF.

This clone was detected a few times. The J gene is TRBJ2-1, the V gene TRBV9; TRBD2 is a possible D gene (5 bases). Germline V gene sequence: CDR1 SGDLS, CDR2 YYNGEE. V gave up 4 bases and J gave up 0 bases, with 11 bases separating them. The CDR3 contains 15 residues. The CDR3 loop is CASSSTGGSYNEQFF. In DNA form, the CDR3 reads TGTGCCAGCAGCAGTACCGGAGGCTCCTACAATGAGCAGTTCTTC. Drawing the rest from reference TRBV9 and TRBJ2-1, the complete variable domain is DSGVTQTPKHLITATGQRVTLRCSPRSGDLSVYWYQQSLDQGLQFLIQYYNGEERAKGNILERFSAQQFPDLHSELNLSSLELGDSALYFCASSSTGGSYNEQFFGPGTRLTVL.

The chain links TRBV7-3 to TRBJ2-2; 10 positions agree with TRBD2. In germline, CDR1 is SGHTA, CDR2 FQGTGA. The junction had 2 bases not matched to a gene; V was cut back by 2 bases and J by 5 bases. CDR3 length equals 15 residues. CDR3 region: CASSLSSGSTGELFF. CDR3 sequence (DNA): TGTGCCAGCAGCTTATCTAGCGGGAGTACCGGGGAGCTGTTTTTT. Filled out from reference TRBV7-3 and TRBJ2-2, the complete variable domain reads GAGVSQTPSNKVTEKGKYVELRCDPISGHTALYWYRQSLGQGPEFLIYFQGTGAADDSGLPNDRFFAVRPEGSVSTLKIQRTERGDSAVYLCASSLSSGSTGELFFGEGSRLTVL.

V and J are TRBV2 and TRBJ1-5; weak D call: TRBD1 (6 bases). Germline V lookup: CDR1 SNHLY, CDR2 FYNNEI. V lost 5 bases, J lost 1 base, and 9 bases lay in between. The CDR3 extends over 14 amino acids. The CDR3 bases are TGTGCCAGCAGTCTCACAGGGAGCAATCAGCCCCAGCATTTT. It codes for CASSLTGSNQPQHF.

Here the CDR3 reads CASSYGGGADEQYF. As DNA, the CDR3 is TGTGCCAGCAGCTACGGAGGGGGCGCGGACGAGCAGTACTTC. The V call is TRBV7-6, the J call TRBJ2-7; D perhaps matches TRBD1 (7 bases). The CDR3 is made up of 14 amino acids. V was shortened by 4 bases and J by 5 bases, with 15 bases between the two germline ends. CDR1 and CDR2 (germline): SGHVS, FNYEAQ.

This clone was recorded a few times. The rearrangement links TRBV7-9 to TRBJ1-5; D ambiguous. V was trimmed by 3 bases and J by 7 bases, leaving 7 bases between them. CDR3 length: 12 amino acids. In germline, CDR1 is SEHNR, CDR2 FQNEAQ (reference sequence). CDR3 sequence reads: CASSFREQPQHF. CDR3 bases: TGTGCCAGCAGCTTCCGGGAGCAGCCCCAGCATTTT.

V and J are TRBV4-1 and TRBJ2-5; D gene uncertain. Trimming took off 1 base at V and 4 bases at J, with 10 bases between the two ends. This CDR3 has 14 residues. Germline loops: CDR1 MGHRA, CDR2 YSYEKL. DNA of the CDR3: TGCGCCAGCAGCCAAGGCCGCGACTCAGAGACCCAGTACTTC. Translated, it gives CASSQGRDSETQYF.

J is TRBJ2-1 and V is TRBV27, with TRBD2 matching 14 bases. The CDR3 runs to 15 residues. The junction had 5 bases not matched to a gene; V was cut back by 6 bases and J by 7 bases. Germline CDR1 is MNHEY and CDR2 is SMNVEV (reference sequence). The DNA for the CDR3 is TGTGCCAGCAGCCCCCGGACTAGCGGGAGGAATGAGCAGTTCTTC. Translating gives CASSPRTSGRNEQFF.

The J gene is TRBJ2-7, the V gene TRBV5-1; possibly TRBD2 for D (9 bases). The J call may be mistaken, given a closer DNA end match to TRBJ2-1. Germline loops: CDR1 SGHRS, CDR2 YFSETQ. This CDR3 comprises 18 residues. This CDR3 is CASSLAAGGGFSGGHQFF. The CDR3 DNA sequence: TGCGCCAGCAGCTTGGCGGCAGGGGGCGGTTTTAGCGGGGGACACCAGTTCTTC.

This clone was detected a few times. This chain uses TRBV14 with TRBJ2-3; no reliable D call. CDR1 SGHDN and CDR2 FVKESK come from the germline V gene. The CDR3 contains 13 residues. The V end lost 1 base, the J end lost 10 bases, and 12 bases lay between the germline ends. The CDR3 loop is CASSQGSFRAQYF. DNA of the CDR3: TGTGCCAGCAGCCAAGGGTCCTTTCGGGCGCAGTATTTT.

The chain uses TRBV14 and TRBJ1-1; D possibly corresponds to TRBD1 (5 bases). V gave up 4 bases and J gave up 8 bases, with 11 bases separating them. The CDR3 spans 12 residues. The V gene's germline CDR1 is SGHDN and CDR2 FVKESK. CDR3 DNA sequence: TGTGCCAGCAGCCGGATAGGGGCGGAAGCTTTCTTT. Translation gives CASSRIGAEAFF.

The chain carries TRBV7-3 and TRBJ2-4, with D perhaps TRBD2 (6 bases). V lost 5 bases to trimming and J lost 0 bases, with 11 bases between them. Germline V gene sequence: CDR1 SGHTA, CDR2 FQGTGA. The CDR3 is 15 residues long. The CDR3 is CASSHGGTAKNIQYF. CDR3 bases: TGTGCCAGCAGCCATGGAGGGACAGCCAAAAACATTCAGTACTTC.

The chain carries TRBV19 and TRBJ1-1, with 10 bases that match TRBD1. The CDR3 contains 17 residues. The trim removed 4 bases at V and 0 bases at J, leaving 8 bases unmatched. Germline V gene lookup returns CDR1 LNHDA and CDR2 SQIVND (reference sequence). Here the CDR3 reads CASSNPGQGLMNTEAFF. CDR3 nucleotide sequence: TGTGCCAGTAGTAATCCGGGACAGGGGCTCATGAACACTGAAGCTTTCTTT.